This is a list of T cell receptor beta chains from one sample in a study of T cells in Graves' hyperthyroidism and ophthalmopathy. One entry per CDR3 protein results from TCRdb running MiXCR on the multiplex PCR reads. The repertoire includes a few hundred thousand distinct CDR3 sequences, about 18% of them detected once, and about 38% sits in the top ten. The sequencing sample was made of blood. These receptors all stem from a man aged 18 to 29 with Graves' ophthalmopathy. CDR3s leave out the opening cysteine and the closing phenylalanine or tryptophan. The D gene is left open where the match is weak.

D: .; V: TRBV6-1; J: TRBJ2-2; CDR3: ASSEMSRGGPGELF
D: .; V: TRBV27; J: TRBJ2-3; CDR3: ASSLNTERLFTSTDTQY
D: TRBD1; V: TRBV2; J: TRBJ2-5; CDR3: ASRAPTGGGSETQY
D: .; V: TRBV6-1; J: TRBJ2-3; CDR3: ASSRDGTDTQY
D: .; V: TRBV27; J: TRBJ1-5; CDR3: ASSKAQGQPQH
D: .; V: TRBV6-1; J: TRBJ1-1; CDR3: ASSPPEGGWTEAF
D: .; V: TRBV7-9; J: TRBJ1-1; CDR3: ASSLKREGAAF
D: .; V: TRBV9; J: TRBJ1-1; CDR3: ASSSAGGEQEAF
D: TRBD1; V: TRBV20-1; J: TRBJ2-7; CDR3: SAPPRGHYEQY
D: .; V: TRBV20-1; J: TRBJ1-6; CDR3: SARDVAGDPLH
D: .; V: TRBV28; J: TRBJ2-1; CDR3: ASTSGGVSYNEQF
D: .; V: TRBV12-3/TRBV12-4; J: TRBJ1-5; CDR3: ASGGGGQNQPQH
D: TRBD1; V: TRBV5-4; J: TRBJ1-2; CDR3: ASSPRGTGVNGYT
D: TRBD1; V: TRBV28; J: TRBJ1-5; CDR3: ASSLPSRGLDGTQH
D: .; V: TRBV29-1; J: TRBJ2-2; CDR3: SVERFVPGELF
D: .; V: TRBV12-3/TRBV12-4; J: TRBJ2-3; CDR3: ASSFGDPTDTQY
D: .; V: TRBV20-1; J: TRBJ2-5; CDR3: SPATGQQETQY
D: .; V: TRBV7-8; J: TRBJ2-7; CDR3: ASKTGSLSYEQY
D: TRBD2; V: TRBV11-2; J: TRBJ2-1; CDR3: ASSPGAGVTYNEQF
D: TRBD2; V: TRBV12-3/TRBV12-4; J: TRBJ2-3; CDR3: ASSERGAATDTQY
D: TRBD1; V: TRBV3-1; J: TRBJ1-2; CDR3: ASSRDRGYGYT
D: .; V: TRBV25-1; J: TRBJ1-2; CDR3: ASSDGGNYGYT
D: TRBD1; V: TRBV10-3; J: TRBJ2-7; CDR3: AISESGGTGRIYEQY
D: .; V: TRBV7-9; J: TRBJ2-7; CDR3: ASSLGFYEQY
D: TRBD2; V: TRBV7-2; J: TRBJ2-7; CDR3: ASSLGFRTSGGYEQY
D: .; V: TRBV7-9; J: TRBJ1-4; CDR3: ASSPFGEKLF
D: .; V: TRBV20-1; J: TRBJ2-3; CDR3: SAREGTDTQY
D: .; V: TRBV3-1; J: TRBJ1-2; CDR3: ASSQGREYGYT